This T cell receptor beta chain came from a study of cytomegalovirus exposure and HLA in healthy donors (dated by TCRdb to 2015 to 2018). Some background on the complete study: An earlier analysis of roughly 610 of the donors reported 276 Gb of sequence data and around 110 million unique TCR beta sequences obtained from about 180 million T cells. Around 320 gigabases of sequencing data and tens of millions of unique TCR sequences were included in an early release covering several hundred HLA-typed donors. Of the 398 genotyped donors, 81% were placed in the genetic ancestry cluster associated with self-reported Caucasian donors. The study aimed to test whether signatures of past pathogen exposure could be identified by cataloging public T cell receptors. The study used immunosequencing to profile the T cell repertoires of approximately 630 subjects and linked those repertoires to cytomegalovirus serostatus. Along with the roughly 700-subject first cohort, a separate validation cohort of over a hundred different subjects was used. To predict cytomegalovirus infection status, the study brought together high-throughput TCR immunosequencing, statistical association of individual TCRs with disease status, and machine learning. A later analysis re-examined previously published TCR beta repertoires from 610 or so donors and added high-resolution HLA genotyping to investigate patterns of TCR occurrence. The later analysis used no new phenotypic data to find candidate immune exposures, relying instead on TCR beta sequences and their occurrence across donors. To decide whether each TCR beta V gene segment behaved as functional or pseudogenic, an earlier analysis of some 540 of the donors relied on high-throughput TCR beta sequencing. Donor age, sex, ethnicity and CMV serostatus were compiled together with the repertoire data. A later genetic analysis used genome-wide SNP genotypes for about 55% of the 666 donors, treating that subset as a discovery cohort. Every discovery cohort repertoire had been produced on one sequencing platform. Class I and class II HLA loci were covered by the typing at four-digit resolution. The number of typed donors differed by locus: about 629-630 for A, B, C, DRB1 and DQB1; 500 to 550 for DQA1; 606 for DPA1; and some 430 for DPB1. Because of strong linkage in the cohort, roughly five DR-DQ haplotypes were treated as single units for association and clustering. Among roughly 400 genotyped donors of the cohort, an average of roughly 240,000 unique TCR beta nucleotide sequences were sequenced per donor, about a sixth of them non-productive.

Study-level results and caveats: A cluster of highly shared sequence variants was judged likely to represent a technical artifact of the sequencing pipeline. A further reported finding was that TCR beta sequences accurately predicted the HLA-A and HLA-B alleles for most subjects in the first cohort. Because HLA typing was missing for some donors at each locus, association tests included only the typed subset. Most CMV-associated TCR beta chains appeared to be HLA-restricted in a later analysis, and the HLA associations seemed to be driven largely by CMV exposure. In a later analysis, HLA-associated TCR beta chains showed more clonal expansion and lower generation probabilities than non-associated chains that were equally common. The study listed 150 to 200 TCR beta chains as associated with cytomegalovirus. Sequencing depth was assumed to be roughly uniform across donors in the presence/absence analyses, though that assumption may not hold. Broadly in line with IMGT annotations, most TCR beta V segments showed up in productive rearrangements about 90% or about 30% of the time in an earlier analysis of about 500 of the donors. Because counts were too low, 15 to 20 rarely observed V segments, including chromosome 9 orphons, were excluded from the earlier analysis of 587 of the donors. It was suggested by the authors that the approach could potentially be generalized to other disease states and immunological phenotypes. In a later genetic analysis, a missense DCLRE1C variant was associated with V-gene and J-gene trimming of TCR beta chains, and the association was replicated in an independent cohort. Some IMGT-functional V segments, including TRBV6-2 and TRBV6-3, could not be distinguished by the 87-base-pair reads and were therefore excluded. A later analysis reported that several top co-occurrence clusters appeared linked to parvovirus B19, influenza, CMV and Epstein-Barr virus. In both the original and validation cohorts, the classifier was reported to diagnose cytomegalovirus status with high specificity and sensitivity. Across donors, most TCR sequences were observed very rarely, whereas some public TCRs were present in many individuals. Only TCR beta chains were sequenced in this cohort, and the absence of alpha or paired-chain data limited detectable features. Linkage disequilibrium might explain the correlated functional status among segregating V segments, but an unknown experimental factor could not be excluded. According to a later genetic analysis, donors in an Asian-associated ancestry cluster had fewer N-insertions in productive TCRs than the approximately 700-donor mean. The only immune exposure information available for the cohort was CMV serostatus. When HLA alleles, especially DR and DQ, strongly co-occurred, attributing TCR associations to individual alleles was difficult. In a later analysis, the rate of TCR association differed among HLA loci, with DRB1 alleles having the most associated TCRs and HLA-C alleles having the fewest. A few of the identified cytomegalovirus-associated TCR beta chains were confirmed in vitro to be specific for cytomegalovirus antigens. At a false discovery rate of 0.05, a later analysis linked some 18,000 TCR beta sequences to specific HLA alleles.

CDR1 and CDR2, looked up from the germline V gene, are ENHRY and SYGVKD. The junction carries 20 bases between V and J, which are trimmed by 10 bases and 2 bases respectively. Its CDR3 holds 16 amino acids, cysteine through phenylalanine. Kept here is only the CDR3 DNA, which spans 48 bases and is read in frame from base 1. About this clone: Its antigen specificity is not known. The record has no base qualities; no much larger clone is one base away.

The cohort consisted of 600 to 750 healthy bone marrow donors. All cohort members were sampled while nominally healthy, although unrecorded immune exposures were likely present. The donor tested CMV seronegative, placing the donor among the 300 to 450 seronegative members of the cohort. Each donor provided a peripheral blood sample, and peripheral blood mononuclear cells were used for TCR beta sequencing. Genomic DNA was extracted from the blood cell samples with the Qiagen DNeasy Blood Extraction Kit. The method was the immunoSEQ multiplex PCR assay. For the multiplex PCR, a mixture combining 60 forward primers for TCR Vbeta segments and 13 reverse primers for TCR Jbeta segments was used. Amplification of the CDR3 region of rearranged TCR beta genes was performed with a multiplex PCR assay on genomic DNA. Amplified TCR beta libraries were sequenced as 87-base-pair reads on the Illumina HiSeq System. In the paper's pipeline: A later analysis tallied some 79 million unique TCR beta chains across the 700 or so repertoires, and roughly 11 million of those chains were shared by two or more donors. Raw reads were error-corrected and collapsed into unique sequences with a nearest-neighbor algorithm that merged closely related sequences to remove PCR and sequencing errors. CDR3 sequences were aligned to IMGT reference sequences to assign V, D and J gene segments. For a sequence to be retained, a match of at least six nucleotides was required to both a V gene segment and a J gene segment. Rearrangements were called productive when the CDR3 lacked stop codons and stayed in frame with V and J; all others were non-productive. CDR3 was defined according to IMGT convention as the region running from the second conserved V-encoded cysteine to the conserved J-encoded phenylalanine. Sequences without an unambiguous match to a single V gene segment were excluded from the earlier analysis of approximately 600 of the donors. In an earlier analysis of a few hundred of the donors, a V segment was called functional when productive rearrangements were above 56.7%, and segregating when the standard deviation between donors exceeded 5%. To diagnose cytomegalovirus status from the catalog of TCR beta chain sequences, a statistical classification framework was built. In a later analysis, TCR nucleotide sequences were compared against IMGT/GENE-DB human TR gene sequences so that V and J genes could be assigned. A later analysis assigned CDR3 sequences and most-parsimonious VDJ recombination scenarios with the TCRdist pipeline. In a later analysis, each TCR beta chain was defined by its CDR3 amino acid sequence together with its V-gene family, and reads without a unique V-gene family were excluded. In a later analysis, 550 to 650 highly shared, low-generation-probability nucleotide sequences were removed to address suspected cross-contamination and a sequencing artifact. For each public chain, a later analysis derived a clonal expansion index from normalized ranks of inferred template counts within each repertoire. A later analysis computed generation probabilities with a VDJ recombination model fitted to out-of-frame rearrangements, and checked the results against IGoR. In a later analysis, hypergeometric tests were used to score TCR-TCR, TCR-HLA and TCR-CMV co-occurrence, with a repertoire-size bias correction applied to TCR pairs. To estimate false discovery rates, a later analysis permuted the HLA or CMV assignments 20 times. In a later analysis, co-occurring TCRs were grouped with DBSCAN, and TCRdist sequence similarity was added when clustering was performed within HLA-allele-positive subsets. For co-occurrence clustering, repertoires with fewer than 30,000 or more than 120,000 public chains were excluded, along with a handful of repertoires with anomalous nucleotide sharing. TCRdb re-hosts the immuneACCESS table, in-frame sequences only. Its copies lack some clones; in the studies checked, an unresolved V gene accounts for under half of them, and the cause for the rest is not known. V and J calls and clone size follow that table, whereas D and trimming were derived from the DNA. The sample has approximately 79,000 clones on record, about 79% of them singletons. Jointly, the top ten make up around 1.5% of the sample.

The sequenced sample consisted of PBMCs. The V and J genes are TRBV10-3 and TRBJ2-2, and possibly TRBD1, on 6 matching bases. This TCR was recovered from a man aged 40-49 years in good health and CMV-seronegative. The CDR3 protein is CATVVDWTVNTGELFF. The DNA sequence is TGTGCCACCGTCGTGGACTGGACAGTAAACACCGGGGAGCTGTTTTTT.